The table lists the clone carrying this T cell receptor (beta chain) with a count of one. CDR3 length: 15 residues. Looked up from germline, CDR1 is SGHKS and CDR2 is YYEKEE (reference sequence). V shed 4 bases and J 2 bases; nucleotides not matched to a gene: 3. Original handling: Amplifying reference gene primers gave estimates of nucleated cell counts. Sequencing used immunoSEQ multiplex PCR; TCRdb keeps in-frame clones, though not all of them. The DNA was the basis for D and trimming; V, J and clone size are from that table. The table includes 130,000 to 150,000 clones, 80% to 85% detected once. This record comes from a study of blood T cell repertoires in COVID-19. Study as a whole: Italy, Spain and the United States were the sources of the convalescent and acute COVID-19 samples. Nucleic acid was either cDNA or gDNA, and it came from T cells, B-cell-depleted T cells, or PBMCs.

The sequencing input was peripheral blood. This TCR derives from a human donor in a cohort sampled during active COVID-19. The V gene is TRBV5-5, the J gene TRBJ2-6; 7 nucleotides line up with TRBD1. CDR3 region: CASSIDRAGANVLTF. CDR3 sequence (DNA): TGTGCCAGCAGCATAGACAGGGCTGGGGCCAACGTCCTGACTTTC.